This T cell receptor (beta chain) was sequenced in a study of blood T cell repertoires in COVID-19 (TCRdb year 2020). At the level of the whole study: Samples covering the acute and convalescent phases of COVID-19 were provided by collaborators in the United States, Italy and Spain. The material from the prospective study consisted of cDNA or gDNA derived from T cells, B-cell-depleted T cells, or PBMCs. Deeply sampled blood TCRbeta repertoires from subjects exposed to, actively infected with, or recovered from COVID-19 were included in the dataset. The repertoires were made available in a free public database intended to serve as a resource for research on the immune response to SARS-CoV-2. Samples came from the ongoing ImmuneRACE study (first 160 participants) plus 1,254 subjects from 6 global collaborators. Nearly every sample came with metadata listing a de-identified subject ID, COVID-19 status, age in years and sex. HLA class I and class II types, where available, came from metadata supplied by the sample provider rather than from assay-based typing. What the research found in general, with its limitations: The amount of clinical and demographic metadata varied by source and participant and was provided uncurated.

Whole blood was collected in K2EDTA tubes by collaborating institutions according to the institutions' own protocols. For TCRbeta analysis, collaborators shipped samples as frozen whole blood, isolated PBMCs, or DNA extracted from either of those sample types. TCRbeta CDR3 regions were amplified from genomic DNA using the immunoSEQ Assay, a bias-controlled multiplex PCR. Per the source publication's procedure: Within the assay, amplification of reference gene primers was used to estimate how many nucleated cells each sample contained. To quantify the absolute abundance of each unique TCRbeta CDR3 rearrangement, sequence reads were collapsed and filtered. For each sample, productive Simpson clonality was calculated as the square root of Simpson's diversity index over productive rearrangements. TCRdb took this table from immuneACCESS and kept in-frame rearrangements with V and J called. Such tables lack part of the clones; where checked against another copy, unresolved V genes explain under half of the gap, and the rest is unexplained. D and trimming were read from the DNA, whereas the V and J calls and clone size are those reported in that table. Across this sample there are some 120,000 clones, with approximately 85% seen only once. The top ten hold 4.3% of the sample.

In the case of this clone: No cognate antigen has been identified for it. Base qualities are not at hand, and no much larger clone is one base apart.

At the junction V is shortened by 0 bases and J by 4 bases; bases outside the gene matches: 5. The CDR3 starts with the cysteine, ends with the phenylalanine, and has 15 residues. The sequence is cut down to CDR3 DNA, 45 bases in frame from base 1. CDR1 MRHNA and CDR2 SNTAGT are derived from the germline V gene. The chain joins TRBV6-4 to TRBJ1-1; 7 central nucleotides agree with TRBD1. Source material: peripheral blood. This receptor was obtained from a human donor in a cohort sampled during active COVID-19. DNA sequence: TGTGCCAGCAGTGACTCGGCCCAGGGGGGCACTGAAGCTTTCTTT. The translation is CASSDSAQGGTEAFF.